Listed below are T cell receptor beta chains from one sample, sequenced in a study of cytomegalovirus exposure and HLA in healthy donors. Method: immunoSEQ multiplex PCR; TCRdb's copy keeps in-frame clones and lacks some. Counted here are 130,000 or so clones, about 86% occurring once; the ten biggest clones make up about 5.5%. Material for sequencing was PBMCs. The source is a woman aged 25 to 39 in good health and CMV-seronegative. The CDR3 runs from the conserved cysteine through the conserved F or W. The D gene is left open where the match is weak. Clone size is shown for a subset of rows, as once, few, many or a class of expanded clone.

TRBD1,TRBV29-1,NA,TRBJ2-2,CSADRGGDTGELFF,TGCAGCGCCGACAGGGGCGGGGACACCGGGGAGCTGTTTTTT
NA,TRBV6-6,NA,TRBJ2-5,CASSWGSQTQYF,TGTGCCAGCAGTTGGGGCAGCCAGACCCAGTACTTC
NA,TRBV27,NA,TRBJ1-5,CASSLFSNQPQHF,TGTGCCAGCAGTTTATTTTCGAATCAGCCCCAGCATTTT
TRBD2,TRBV4-1,few,TRBJ2-1,CASSQVDLGLAAYNEQFF,TGCGCCAGCAGCCAAGTGGATCTCGGGCTAGCGGCCTACAATGAGCAGTTCTTC
TRBD2,TRBV27,NA,TRBJ2-3,CASRLLAVHTDTQYF,TGTGCCAGCAGGCTACTAGCGGTTCACACAGATACGCAGTATTTT
NA,TRBV28,NA,TRBJ1-2,CASSFAQGGGYGYTF,TGTGCCAGCAGTTTCGCACAGGGCGGGGGCTATGGCTACACCTTC
TRBD1,TRBV5-4,NA,TRBJ1-1,CASSGGTEAFF,TGTGCCAGCTCAGGGGGCACTGAAGCTTTCTTT
NA,TRBV7-6,NA,TRBJ2-3,CASSSGDTDTQYF,TGTGCCAGCAGCTCCGGGGACACAGATACGCAGTATTTT
NA,TRBV5-6,NA,TRBJ2-7,CASSLVQRSEQYF,TGTGCCAGCAGCTTGGTTCAGCGGTCGGAGCAGTACTTC
TRBD1,TRBV9,NA,TRBJ2-5,CASSGGTGQETQYF,TGTGCCAGCAGCGGAGGGACAGGCCAAGAGACCCAGTACTTC
TRBD2,TRBV10-3,NA,TRBJ2-3,CAIGALAAGTDTQYF,TGTGCCATTGGAGCGCTAGCGGCGGGGACAGATACGCAGTATTTT
TRBD2,TRBV7-2,NA,TRBJ2-3,CASGRTSGTDTQYF,TGTGCCAGCGGACGGACTAGCGGCACAGATACGCAGTATTTT
NA,TRBV7-9,NA,TRBJ2-5,CASSYRDGLIFETQYF,TGTGCCAGCAGCTACAGGGATGGGCTCATTTTCGAGACCCAGTACTTC
NA,TRBV21-1,NA,TRBJ1-1,CASLRQAPLEDTEAFF,TGTGCCAGCCTGAGACAGGCCCCCCTTGAGGACACTGAAGCTTTCTTT
TRBD2,TRBV4-1,once,TRBJ2-1,CASSPGLAPSYNEQFF,TGCGCCAGCAGCCCCGGACTAGCTCCCTCATACAATGAGCAGTTCTTC
TRBD2,TRBV7-9,NA,TRBJ2-5,CASSNSGGETQYF,TGTGCCAGCAGCAATAGCGGGGGAGAGACCCAGTACTTC
NA,TRBV11-3,once,TRBJ2-7,CASRRSGSDEQYF,TGTGCCAGCAGGAGGTCGGGGTCCGACGAGCAGTACTTC
TRBD2,TRBV2,NA,TRBJ2-3,CASSPQRTSSDTQYF,TGTGCCAGCAGTCCTCAACGGACTAGTTCAGATACGCAGTATTTT
NA,TRBV6-1,NA,TRBJ1-2,CASSPSGGTNYGYTF,TGTGCCAGCAGTCCCTCGGGGGGAACCAACTATGGCTACACCTTC
NA,TRBV30,NA,TRBJ2-7,CAWSTYYEQYF,TGTGCCTGGAGTACCTATTACGAGCAGTACTTC
TRBD1,TRBV19,few,TRBJ1-1,CASSPGGVMNTEAFF,TGTGCCAGTAGTCCAGGGGGTGTGATGAACACTGAAGCTTTCTTT
TRBD1,TRBV13,NA,TRBJ1-3,CASSPSLWTGHSGNTIYF,TGTGCCAGCAGCCCCTCCCTTTGGACAGGCCACTCTGGAAACACCATATATTTT
TRBD2,TRBV5-6,NA,TRBJ2-1,CASSPGLGNYEQFF,TGTGCCAGCAGCCCGGGACTAGGTAACTATGAGCAGTTCTTC
TRBD1,TRBV2,NA,TRBJ1-6,CASSAPRGQYNSPLHF,TGTGCCAGCAGTGCCCCCAGGGGACAGTATAATTCACCCCTCCACTTT
NA,TRBV5-6,NA,TRBJ1-1,CASSLGPSGNTVAFF,TGTGCCAGCAGCTTAGGGCCCTCCGGGAACACTGTAGCTTTCTTT
NA,TRBV27,once,TRBJ2-1,CASSLAGNEQFF,TGTGCCAGCAGTTTAGCAGGGAATGAGCAGTTCTTC
NA,TRBV9,NA,TRBJ1-2,CASSVDTGVIYGYTF,TGTGCCAGCAGCGTAGATACGGGGGTCATCTATGGCTACACCTTC
TRBD2,TRBV27,NA,TRBJ2-1,CASSFYRAGEEQFF,TGTGCCAGCAGTTTTTATCGAGCGGGGGAGGAGCAGTTCTTC
TRBD1,TRBV27,NA,TRBJ1-1,CASSNRQGDTEAFF,TGTGCCAGCAGTAACCGACAGGGCGACACTGAAGCTTTCTTT
TRBD1,TRBV7-8,NA,TRBJ2-7,CASSYGQAPYEQYF,TGTGCCAGCAGTTATGGACAGGCTCCATACGAGCAGTACTTC
NA,TRBV5-1,NA,TRBJ2-3,CASSPFSSTDTQYF,TGCGCCAGCAGCCCTTTCTCGAGCACAGATACGCAGTATTTT
NA,TRBV5-4,NA,TRBJ1-2,CASSFPGGVYGYTF,TGTGCCAGCAGCTTCCCCGGGGGGGTCTATGGCTACACCTTC
NA,TRBV7-2,NA,TRBJ2-2,CASSLSDRTTGELFF,TGTGCCAGCAGCTTATCTGACAGAACCACCGGGGAGCTGTTTTTT
NA,TRBV11-2,NA,TRBJ2-3,CASSLSAGSTDTQYF,TGTGCCAGCAGCTTATCCGCGGGGAGCACAGATACGCAGTATTTT
NA,TRBV2,NA,TRBJ2-5,CASKFGRGETQYF,TGTGCCAGCAAATTCGGCAGGGGAGAGACCCAGTACTTC